A selection of T cell receptor beta chains follows, all from one sample in a study of shared T cell receptors in the human thymus. Clones were sequenced by immunoSEQ multiplex PCR, and TCRdb holds only the in-frame ones, with some missing. The data show hundreds of thousands of clones, with 88% seen just once and approximately 0.011% held by the top ten. Separately, the same data were catalogued under a study of human thymus T cells.

Specimen: thymocytes. The receptor source for this set is a boy less than two years old with a congenital heart defect. Each CDR3 is given with its conserved first and last residue. A D gene is named only where the DNA matches it firmly. Clone size is given for some rows only: seen once, a few or many times, or a class if the clone is expanded.

V gene: TRBV25-1; D gene: -; clone size: -; J gene: TRBJ2-1; CDR3 protein: CASSRGSYNEQFF; CDR3 DNA: TGTGCCAGTTCCCGGGGCTCCTACAATGAGCAGTTCTTC
V gene: TRBV18; D gene: TRBD2; clone size: -; J gene: TRBJ2-7; CDR3 protein: CASSHGLAGESRLEQYF; CDR3 DNA: TGTGCCAGCTCTCACGGACTAGCGGGAGAGAGTCGGCTCGAGCAGTACTTC
V gene: TRBV14; D gene: -; clone size: -; J gene: TRBJ2-7; CDR3 protein: CASSQGVGQGNYEQYF; CDR3 DNA: TGTGCCAGCAGCCAAGGGGTCGGCCAGGGAAACTACGAGCAGTACTTC
V gene: TRBV27; D gene: -; clone size: once; J gene: TRBJ2-3; CDR3 protein: CASSLHGLGSTDTQYF; CDR3 DNA: TGTGCCAGCAGTCTACACGGACTGGGAAGCACAGATACGCAGTATTTT
V gene: TRBV27; D gene: TRBD1; clone size: -; J gene: TRBJ2-5; CDR3 protein: CASSSTGGWETQYF; CDR3 DNA: TGTGCCAGCAGTTCAACAGGGGGCTGGGAGACCCAGTACTTC
V gene: TRBV11-3; D gene: -; clone size: -; J gene: TRBJ2-1; CDR3 protein: CASSGANEQFF; CDR3 DNA: TGTGCCAGCAGCGGGGCCAATGAGCAGTTCTTC
V gene: TRBV5-1; D gene: TRBD1; clone size: few; J gene: TRBJ2-7; CDR3 protein: CASSLGATEPTRAGTATYEQYF; CDR3 DNA: TGCGCCAGCAGCTTGGGGGCCACCGAGCCGACCCGTGCCGGGACAGCCACCTACGAGCAGTACTTC
V gene: TRBV27; D gene: -; clone size: -; J gene: TRBJ2-3; CDR3 protein: CASSLRRISTSTDTQYF; CDR3 DNA: TGTGCCAGCAGTTTAAGGCGGATATCTACTAGCACAGATACGCAGTATTTT
V gene: TRBV11-3; D gene: TRBD2; clone size: once; J gene: TRBJ2-7; CDR3 protein: CASSPRTDRGTSNTEQYF; CDR3 DNA: TGTGCCAGCAGCCCTAGGACGGACCGCGGGACTAGTAACACGGAGCAGTACTTC
V gene: TRBV2; D gene: TRBD1; clone size: -; J gene: TRBJ2-7; CDR3 protein: CASRGTGTEKAEQYF; CDR3 DNA: TGTGCCAGCAGAGGTACCGGGACAGAGAAGGCCGAGCAGTACTTC
V gene: TRBV7-9; D gene: TRBD2; clone size: -; J gene: TRBJ2-3; CDR3 protein: CASSSPEREGVDTQYF; CDR3 DNA: TGTGCCAGCAGCTCCCCGGAACGGGAGGGGGTAGATACGCAGTATTTT
V gene: TRBV14; D gene: -; clone size: -; J gene: TRBJ1-1; CDR3 protein: CASSQEGPEAFF; CDR3 DNA: TGTGCCAGCAGCCAAGAGGGGCCTGAAGCTTTCTTT
V gene: TRBV27; D gene: -; clone size: -; J gene: TRBJ2-3; CDR3 protein: CASKIYGEGADTQYF; CDR3 DNA: TGTGCCAGCAAAATCTACGGAGAGGGAGCAGATACGCAGTATTTT
V gene: TRBV6-5; D gene: -; clone size: -; J gene: TRBJ2-2; CDR3 protein: CASTWTTDTGELFF; CDR3 DNA: TGTGCCAGCACTTGGACTACGGACACCGGGGAGCTGTTTTTT
V gene: TRBV7-9; D gene: -; clone size: -; J gene: TRBJ2-1; CDR3 protein: CASSLKRSSSYNEQFF; CDR3 DNA: TGTGCCAGCAGCTTAAAGCGGTCCAGCTCCTACAATGAGCAGTTCTTC
V gene: TRBV2; D gene: TRBD1; clone size: -; J gene: TRBJ2-6; CDR3 protein: CASSVWFSGTGTPGANVLTF; CDR3 DNA: TGTGCCAGCAGTGTTTGGTTTTCCGGGACAGGGACTCCTGGGGCCAACGTCCTGACTTTC
V gene: TRBV4-3; D gene: -; clone size: -; J gene: TRBJ2-3; CDR3 protein: CASSLRAGSAPFRDRNTQYF; CDR3 DNA: TGCGCCAGCAGCCTCCGAGCCGGGAGCGCGCCTTTCCGTGATCGAAATACGCAGTATTTT
V gene: TRBV4-3; D gene: TRBD2; clone size: once; J gene: TRBJ2-7; CDR3 protein: CASSQGLAGRNEQYF; CDR3 DNA: TGCGCCAGCAGCCAAGGACTAGCGGGACGGAACGAGCAGTACTTC
V gene: TRBV11-2; D gene: -; clone size: -; J gene: TRBJ2-7; CDR3 protein: CASSLDPRQPYEQYF; CDR3 DNA: TGTGCCAGCAGCTTAGACCCGAGACAGCCCTACGAGCAGTACTTC
V gene: TRBV7-2; D gene: -; clone size: -; J gene: TRBJ2-3; CDR3 protein: CASRVTDQTDTQYF; CDR3 DNA: TGTGCCAGCAGGGTGACAGACCAAACAGATACGCAGTATTTT
V gene: TRBV12-5; D gene: TRBD1; clone size: -; J gene: TRBJ1-2; CDR3 protein: CASGLELKRDRADGYTF; CDR3 DNA: TGTGCTAGTGGTTTGGAACTGAAACGGGACAGGGCCGATGGCTACACCTTC
V gene: TRBV7-6; D gene: -; clone size: -; J gene: TRBJ2-3; CDR3 protein: CASSLGRVPSRDTQYF; CDR3 DNA: TGTGCCAGCAGCTTAGGCCGGGTCCCGAGTAGAGATACGCAGTATTTT
V gene: TRBV4-3; D gene: -; clone size: -; J gene: TRBJ2-7; CDR3 protein: CASSQDGTAAYEQYF; CDR3 DNA: TGCGCCAGCAGCCAAGACGGAACAGCCGCCTACGAGCAGTACTTC
V gene: TRBV4-3; D gene: TRBD2; clone size: -; J gene: TRBJ2-5; CDR3 protein: CASSQVSGGIQETQYF; CDR3 DNA: TGCGCCAGCAGCCAAGTTTCGGGGGGGATCCAAGAGACCCAGTACTTC
V gene: TRBV11-2; D gene: -; clone size: few; J gene: TRBJ1-3; CDR3 protein: CASSPLDSGNTIYF; CDR3 DNA: TGTGCCAGCAGCCCCCTCGACAGTGGAAACACCATATATTTT
V gene: TRBV5-8; D gene: TRBD1; clone size: -; J gene: TRBJ2-2; CDR3 protein: CASSPLRGRATGELFF; CDR3 DNA: TGTGCCAGCAGCCCTCTGAGGGGGCGCGCCACCGGGGAGCTGTTTTTT
V gene: TRBV20-1; D gene: -; clone size: -; J gene: TRBJ2-5; CDR3 protein: CSADRLGEQYF; CDR3 DNA: TGCAGTGCGGATCGATTGGGAGAGCAGTACTTC
V gene: TRBV4-1; D gene: TRBD2; clone size: -; J gene: TRBJ2-7; CDR3 protein: CASSQDRLAGDLAYEQYF; CDR3 DNA: TGCGCCAGCAGCCAAGACCGACTAGCGGGAGACTTAGCCTACGAGCAGTACTTC
V gene: TRBV4-3; D gene: TRBD2; clone size: -; J gene: TRBJ2-3; CDR3 protein: CASSQDRGAGERGTDTQYF; CDR3 DNA: TGCGCCAGCAGCCAAGATCGGGGAGCGGGAGAAAGGGGCACAGATACGCAGTATTTT